These T cell receptor beta chains were read from a single sample in a study of blood T cell repertoires in COVID-19. The assay was immunoSEQ multiplex PCR, and TCRdb's table has in-frame clones only and misses some. The sample carries 390,000 or so clones, more than 80% recorded once. Source material: peripheral blood. These receptors were taken from a woman aged 25 to 39 with active or convalescent COVID-19. Each CDR3 is given with its conserved first and last residue. Fields, in order: J gene, clone size, V gene, D gene, CDR3 protein, CDR3 DNA. The D gene is left open where the match is weak. For some rows the clone size is stated as once, few or many, or as a class when expanded; others skip it.

J gene: TRBJ2-1
clone size: .
V gene: TRBV29-1
D gene: .
CDR3 protein: CSVCTGLNEQFF
CDR3 DNA: TGCAGCGTTTGTACTGGGCTCAATGAGCAGTTCTTC

J gene: TRBJ2-3
clone size: once
V gene: TRBV19
D gene: .
CDR3 protein: CASSISFGSTRTDTQYF
CDR3 DNA: TGTGCCAGTAGTATAAGTTTTGGGAGTACTCGCACAGATACGCAGTATTTT

J gene: TRBJ1-4
clone size: few
V gene: TRBV4-2
D gene: .
CDR3 protein: CASSQDYSGTNEKLFF
CDR3 DNA: TGTGCCAGCAGCCAAGATTACTCTGGAACTAATGAAAAACTGTTTTTT

J gene: TRBJ2-7
clone size: few
V gene: TRBV5-1
D gene: .
CDR3 protein: CASSGSGTLYEQYF
CDR3 DNA: TGCGCCAGCAGCGGTTCCGGGACACTCTACGAGCAGTACTTC

J gene: TRBJ2-5
clone size: .
V gene: TRBV9
D gene: TRBD2
CDR3 protein: CASSITSGRARETQYF
CDR3 DNA: TGTGCCAGCAGCATCACTAGCGGGAGGGCCCGAGAGACCCAGTACTTC

J gene: TRBJ1-4
clone size: .
V gene: TRBV29-1
D gene: TRBD1
CDR3 protein: CSVRRQGTNEKLFF
CDR3 DNA: TGCAGCGTTCGCCGACAGGGCACTAATGAAAAACTGTTTTTT

J gene: TRBJ2-7
clone size: .
V gene: TRBV6-5
D gene: TRBD1
CDR3 protein: CASKNPGGYEQYF
CDR3 DNA: TGTGCCAGCAAGAACCCAGGGGGCTACGAGCAGTACTTC

J gene: TRBJ1-1
clone size: once
V gene: TRBV12-5
D gene: .
CDR3 protein: CASGLVGTREVEAFF
CDR3 DNA: TGTGCTAGTGGTTTGGTGGGGACACGGGAAGTTGAAGCTTTCTTT

J gene: TRBJ1-5
clone size: .
V gene: TRBV25-1
D gene: .
CDR3 protein: CASSGLEGNQPQHF
CDR3 DNA: TGTGCCAGCAGTGGGCTGGAGGGCAATCAGCCCCAGCATTTT

J gene: TRBJ1-6
clone size: .
V gene: TRBV7-9
D gene: TRBD1
CDR3 protein: CASSPGQEGSPLHF
CDR3 DNA: TGTGCCAGCAGCCCGGGACAGGAGGGGTCACCCCTCCACTTT

J gene: TRBJ1-1
clone size: .
V gene: TRBV4-1
D gene: .
CDR3 protein: CASSPLSGGRGEAFF
CDR3 DNA: TGCGCCAGCAGCCCCCTAAGTGGAGGACGGGGTGAAGCTTTCTTT

J gene: TRBJ1-4
clone size: .
V gene: TRBV30
D gene: .
CDR3 protein: CAWSQGYNEKLFF
CDR3 DNA: TGTGCCTGGTCACAGGGTTACAATGAAAAACTGTTTTTT

J gene: TRBJ1-1
clone size: .
V gene: TRBV3-1/TRBV3-2
D gene: .
CDR3 protein: CASSQEQGNTEAFF
CDR3 DNA: TGTGCCAGCAGCCAAGAGCAGGGAAACACTGAAGCTTTCTTT

J gene: TRBJ2-3
clone size: .
V gene: TRBV5-1
D gene: .
CDR3 protein: CASTPPQGTDTQYF
CDR3 DNA: TGCGCCAGCACCCCCCCGCAGGGAACAGATACGCAGTATTTT

J gene: TRBJ2-1
clone size: .
V gene: TRBV11-2
D gene: .
CDR3 protein: CASSLGSGSGYNEQFF
CDR3 DNA: TGTGCCAGCAGCTTGGGGTCCGGCAGCGGCTACAATGAGCAGTTCTTC

J gene: TRBJ1-4
clone size: once
V gene: TRBV5-1
D gene: .
CDR3 protein: CASSRGGTQGEKLFF
CDR3 DNA: TGCGCCAGCTCCCGTGGGGGGACCCAGGGTGAAAAACTGTTTTTT

J gene: TRBJ1-5
clone size: .
V gene: TRBV7-2
D gene: TRBD1
CDR3 protein: CASSPRQGGNQPQHF
CDR3 DNA: TGTGCCAGCAGCCCCCGACAGGGCGGCAATCAGCCCCAGCATTTT

J gene: TRBJ1-5
clone size: few
V gene: TRBV3-1/TRBV3-2
D gene: .
CDR3 protein: CASSQAGSNQPQHF
CDR3 DNA: TGTGCCAGCAGCCAAGCGGGTAGTAATCAGCCCCAGCATTTT

J gene: TRBJ1-5
clone size: .
V gene: TRBV9
D gene: TRBD1
CDR3 protein: CASSVETGVGPQHF
CDR3 DNA: TGTGCCAGCAGCGTAGAAACAGGGGTCGGGCCCCAGCATTTT

J gene: TRBJ2-3
clone size: .
V gene: TRBV14
D gene: TRBD2
CDR3 protein: CASSRETGLAGEAQYF
CDR3 DNA: TGTGCCAGCAGCCGGGAGACGGGACTAGCGGGGGAAGCGCAGTATTTT

J gene: TRBJ1-2
clone size: .
V gene: TRBV5-1
D gene: TRBD1
CDR3 protein: CASSLDRGLNYGYTF
CDR3 DNA: TGCGCCAGCAGCCTAGACAGGGGGCTTAACTATGGCTACACCTTC

J gene: TRBJ2-5
clone size: .
V gene: TRBV6-1
D gene: TRBD2
CDR3 protein: CASSAPTLLAGVGETQYF
CDR3 DNA: TGTGCCAGCAGTGCGCCAACGCTACTAGCGGGGGTAGGAGAGACCCAGTACTTC

J gene: TRBJ2-5
clone size: .
V gene: TRBV5-6
D gene: .
CDR3 protein: CASSLGGTQYF
CDR3 DNA: TGTGCCAGCAGCTTGGGAGGGACCCAGTACTTC

J gene: TRBJ1-1
clone size: .
V gene: TRBV30
D gene: .
CDR3 protein: CAWSSPTARTEAFF
CDR3 DNA: TGTGCCTGGAGCTCCCCCACTGCTCGAACTGAAGCTTTCTTT

J gene: TRBJ1-1
clone size: .
V gene: TRBV29-1
D gene: .
CDR3 protein: CSAWVEANTEAFF
CDR3 DNA: TGCAGCGCCTGGGTGGAGGCGAACACTGAAGCTTTCTTT

J gene: TRBJ1-1
clone size: once
V gene: TRBV6-5
D gene: .
CDR3 protein: CASSYSAGMNTEAFF
CDR3 DNA: TGTGCCAGCAGTTACTCGGCAGGTATGAACACTGAAGCTTTCTTT

J gene: TRBJ1-1
clone size: .
V gene: TRBV29-1
D gene: .
CDR3 protein: CSVAAPRSTEAFF
CDR3 DNA: TGCAGCGTTGCGGCTCCTAGGAGCACTGAAGCTTTCTTT

J gene: TRBJ1-1
clone size: few
V gene: TRBV20-1
D gene: .
CDR3 protein: CSASIQGSAEAFF
CDR3 DNA: TGCAGTGCTAGTATCCAGGGGAGCGCTGAAGCTTTCTTT

J gene: TRBJ1-2
clone size: .
V gene: TRBV30
D gene: .
CDR3 protein: CAWSRTQGFYGYTF
CDR3 DNA: TGTGCCTGGAGTCGGACACAGGGATTCTATGGCTACACCTTC

J gene: TRBJ2-1
clone size: .
V gene: TRBV4-1
D gene: .
CDR3 protein: CASSLHDSVNEQFF
CDR3 DNA: TGCGCCAGCAGCTTGCACGACTCGGTGAATGAGCAGTTCTTC

J gene: TRBJ2-7
clone size: .
V gene: TRBV5-4
D gene: TRBD1
CDR3 protein: CASSVGTGDYEQYF
CDR3 DNA: TGTGCCAGCAGCGTCGGGACAGGGGATTACGAGCAGTACTTC

J gene: TRBJ2-3
clone size: .
V gene: TRBV18
D gene: .
CDR3 protein: CASSLALNTDTQYF
CDR3 DNA: TGTGCCAGCTCACTAGCCCTCAACACAGATACGCAGTATTTT

J gene: TRBJ1-1
clone size: .
V gene: TRBV7-2
D gene: .
CDR3 protein: CASSTSRGVTEAFF
CDR3 DNA: TGTGCCAGCAGCACGAGCCGCGGGGTCACTGAAGCTTTCTTT

J gene: TRBJ1-1
clone size: .
V gene: TRBV5-5
D gene: TRBD1
CDR3 protein: CASSLVGGEAFF
CDR3 DNA: TGTGCCAGCAGCTTGGTAGGGGGCGAAGCTTTCTTT

J gene: TRBJ1-5
clone size: .
V gene: TRBV18
D gene: .
CDR3 protein: CASSPGPAYSNQPQHF
CDR3 DNA: TGTGCCAGCTCACCGGGGCCGGCTTATAGCAATCAGCCCCAGCATTTT

J gene: TRBJ2-5
clone size: .
V gene: TRBV11-2
D gene: TRBD2
CDR3 protein: CASSLVFSGRVRETQYF
CDR3 DNA: TGTGCCAGCAGCTTAGTTTTTAGCGGGAGAGTTAGAGAGACCCAGTACTTC